What follows is one T cell receptor beta chain and its context. This entry is derived from a study of blood T cells in healthy people across ages. Unmatched junction bases numbered 7, after V lost 5 bases and J lost 2 bases. CDR3 length: 14 amino acids. CDR1 is DFQATT and CDR2 is SNEGSKA in the germline V gene (reference sequence). A sample-barcoded 5' primer and a J-beta primer mix were used in a second PCR of about 7 to 11 cycles. TCRdb used MiXCR to reprocess the 5' RACE reads, holding one entry per CDR3 protein. The top ten clones hold about 38% of a sample with roughly 720,000 distinct CDR3 sequences, approximately 53% of them seen once.

This TCR came from a man older than 75 in good health. The J gene is TRBJ2-7, the V gene TRBV20-1; TRBD2 agrees at 9 bases. Sequenced sample: blood. CDR3 residues: CSARRTSVAYEQYF. The DNA for the CDR3 is TGCAGTGCTCGCCGGACTAGCGTCGCCTACGAGCAGTACTTC.